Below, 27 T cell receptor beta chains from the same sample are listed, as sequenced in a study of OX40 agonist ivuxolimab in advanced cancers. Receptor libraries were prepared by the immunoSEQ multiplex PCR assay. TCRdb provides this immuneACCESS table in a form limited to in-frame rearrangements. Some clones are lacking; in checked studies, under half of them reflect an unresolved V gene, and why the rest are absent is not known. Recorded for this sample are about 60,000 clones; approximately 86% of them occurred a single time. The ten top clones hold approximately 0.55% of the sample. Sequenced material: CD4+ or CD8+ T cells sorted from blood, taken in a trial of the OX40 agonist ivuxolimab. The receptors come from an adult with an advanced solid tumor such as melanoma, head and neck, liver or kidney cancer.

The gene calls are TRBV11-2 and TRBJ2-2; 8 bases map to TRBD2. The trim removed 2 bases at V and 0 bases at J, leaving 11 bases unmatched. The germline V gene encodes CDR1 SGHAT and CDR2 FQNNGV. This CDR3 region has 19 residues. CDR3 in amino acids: CASSLFLPSGPSNTGELFF. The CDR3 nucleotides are TGTGCCAGCAGCTTATTTCTGCCTAGCGGGCCTTCGAACACCGGGGAGCTGTTTTTT.

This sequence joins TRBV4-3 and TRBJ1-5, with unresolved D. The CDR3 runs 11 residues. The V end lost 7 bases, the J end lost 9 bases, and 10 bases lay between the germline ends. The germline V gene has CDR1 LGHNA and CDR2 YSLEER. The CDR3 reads CASNRLRPQHF. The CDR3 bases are TGCGCCAGCAACCGGTTGAGGCCCCAGCATTTT.

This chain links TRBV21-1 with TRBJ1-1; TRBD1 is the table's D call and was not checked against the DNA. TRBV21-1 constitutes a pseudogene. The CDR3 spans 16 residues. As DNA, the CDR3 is TGTGCCAGCAGCGACGGTCCGAAGGGGGCGGGGACTGAAGCTTTCTTT. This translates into CASSDGPKGAGTEAFF.

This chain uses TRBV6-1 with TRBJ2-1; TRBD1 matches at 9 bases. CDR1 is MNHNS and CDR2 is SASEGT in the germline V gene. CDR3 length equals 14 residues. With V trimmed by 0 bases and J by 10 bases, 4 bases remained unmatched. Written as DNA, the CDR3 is TGTGCCAGCAGTGAAGCCCACAGGGGGCGAGAGCAGTTCTTC. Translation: CASSEAHRGREQFF.

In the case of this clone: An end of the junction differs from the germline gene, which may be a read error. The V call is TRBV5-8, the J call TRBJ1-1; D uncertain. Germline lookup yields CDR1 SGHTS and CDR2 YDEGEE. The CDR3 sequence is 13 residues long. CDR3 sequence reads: CATSLGRDTEAFF. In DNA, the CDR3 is TGTGCCACCAGCCTTGGGAGGGACACTGAAGCTTTCTTT.

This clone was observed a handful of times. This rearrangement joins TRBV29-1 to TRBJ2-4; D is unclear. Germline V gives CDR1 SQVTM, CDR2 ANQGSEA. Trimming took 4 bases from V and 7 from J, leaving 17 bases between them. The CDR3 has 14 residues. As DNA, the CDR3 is TGCAGCGTTGCAACCAGGATCGGAGTGAACATTCAGTACTTC. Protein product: CSVATRIGVNIQYF. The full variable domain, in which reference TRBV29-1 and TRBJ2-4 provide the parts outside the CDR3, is SAVISQKPSRDICQRGTSLTIQCQVDSQVTMMFWYRQQPGQSLTLIATANQGSEATYESGFVIDKFPISRPNLTFSTLTVSNMSPEDSSIYLCSVATRIGVNIQYFGAGTRLSVL.

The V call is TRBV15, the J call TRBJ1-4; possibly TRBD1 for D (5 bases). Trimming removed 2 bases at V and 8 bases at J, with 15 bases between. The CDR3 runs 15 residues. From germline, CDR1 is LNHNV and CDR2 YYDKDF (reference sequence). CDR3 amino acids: CATSRQGGVLEKLFF. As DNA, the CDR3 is TGTGCCACCAGCAGACAGGGAGGAGTGTTAGAAAAACTGTTTTTT.

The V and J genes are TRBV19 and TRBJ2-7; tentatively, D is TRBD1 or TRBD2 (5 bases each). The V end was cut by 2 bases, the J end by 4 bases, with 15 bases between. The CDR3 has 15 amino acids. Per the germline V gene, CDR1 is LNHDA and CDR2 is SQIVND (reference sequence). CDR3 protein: CASSISGRNLYEQYF. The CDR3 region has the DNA TGTGCCAGTAGTATATCGGGACGGAACCTATACGAGCAGTACTTC.

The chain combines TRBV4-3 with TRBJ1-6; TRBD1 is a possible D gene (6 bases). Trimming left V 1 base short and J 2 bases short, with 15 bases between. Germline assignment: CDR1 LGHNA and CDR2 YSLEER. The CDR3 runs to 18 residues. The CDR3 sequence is CASSQVGAGAAYNSPLHF. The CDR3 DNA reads TGCGCCAGCAGCCAAGTTGGCGCGGGGGCGGCCTATAATTCACCCCTCCACTTT.

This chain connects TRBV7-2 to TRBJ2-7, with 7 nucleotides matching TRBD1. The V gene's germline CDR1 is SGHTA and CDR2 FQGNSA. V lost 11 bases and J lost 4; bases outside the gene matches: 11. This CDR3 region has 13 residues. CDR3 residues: CASQEGARYEQYF. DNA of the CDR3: TGTGCCTCCCAAGAGGGGGCGCGGTACGAGCAGTACTTC.

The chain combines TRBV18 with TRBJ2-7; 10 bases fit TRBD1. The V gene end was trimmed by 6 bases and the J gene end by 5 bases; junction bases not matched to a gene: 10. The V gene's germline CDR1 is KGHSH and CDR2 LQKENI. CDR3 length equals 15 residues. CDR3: CASSRDRGVVDEQYF. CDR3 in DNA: TGTGCCAGCTCGCGGGACAGGGGTGTGGTAGACGAGCAGTACTTC. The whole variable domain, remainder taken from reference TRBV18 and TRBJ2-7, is NAGVMQNPRHLVRRRGQEARLRCSPMKGHSHVYWYRQLPEEGLKFMVYLQKENIIDESGMPKERFSAEFPKEGPSILRIQQVVRGDSAAYFCASSRDRGVVDEQYFGPGTRLTVT.

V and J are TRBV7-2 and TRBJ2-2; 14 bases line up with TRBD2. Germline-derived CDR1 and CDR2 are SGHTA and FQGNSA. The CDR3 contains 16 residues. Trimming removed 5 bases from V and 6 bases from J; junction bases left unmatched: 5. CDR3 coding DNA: TGTGCCAGCAGCAGACTAGCGGGAGGGCCGTCCGGGGAGCTGTTTTTT. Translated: CASSRLAGGPSGELFF.

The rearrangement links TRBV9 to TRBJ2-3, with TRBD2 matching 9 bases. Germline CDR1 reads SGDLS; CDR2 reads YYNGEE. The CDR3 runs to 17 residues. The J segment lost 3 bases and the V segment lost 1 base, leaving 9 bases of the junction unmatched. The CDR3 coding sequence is TGTGCCAGCAGCGTAACACAGGGTAGCGGGGGAACAGATACGCAGTATTTT. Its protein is CASSVTQGSGGTDTQYF.

The CDR3 is CSVDRGNTGEQFF. In DNA form, the CDR3 reads TGCAGCGTTGACAGGGGGAACACAGGTGAGCAGTTCTTC. The chain carries TRBV29-1 and TRBJ2-1; TRBD1 aligns across 7 bases. The CDR3 extends over 13 amino acids. Unmatched junction bases numbered 8, after V lost 3 bases and J lost 9 bases. The germline V gene encodes CDR1 SQVTM and CDR2 ANQGSEA.

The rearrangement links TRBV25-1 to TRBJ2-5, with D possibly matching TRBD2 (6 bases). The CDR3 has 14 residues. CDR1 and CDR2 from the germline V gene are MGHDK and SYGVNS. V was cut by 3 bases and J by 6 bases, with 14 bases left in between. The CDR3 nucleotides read TGTGCCAGCAGTGACGGAGCTCGCGGGAAGACCCAGTACTTC. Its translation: CASSDGARGKTQYF.

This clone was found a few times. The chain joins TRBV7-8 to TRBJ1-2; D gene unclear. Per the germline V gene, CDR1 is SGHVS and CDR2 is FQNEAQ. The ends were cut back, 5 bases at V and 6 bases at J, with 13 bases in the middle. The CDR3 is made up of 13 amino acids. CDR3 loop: CASSRRWGDGYTF. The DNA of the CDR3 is TGTGCCAGCAGCCGACGGTGGGGAGATGGCTACACCTTC.

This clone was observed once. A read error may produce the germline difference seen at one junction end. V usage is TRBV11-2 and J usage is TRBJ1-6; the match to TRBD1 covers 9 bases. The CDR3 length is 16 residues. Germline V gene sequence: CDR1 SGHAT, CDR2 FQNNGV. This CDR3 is CASSLTGQGYSSPLHF. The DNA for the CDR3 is TGTGCCAGCAGCTTAACGGGACAGGGTTATAGTTCACCCCTCCACTTT.

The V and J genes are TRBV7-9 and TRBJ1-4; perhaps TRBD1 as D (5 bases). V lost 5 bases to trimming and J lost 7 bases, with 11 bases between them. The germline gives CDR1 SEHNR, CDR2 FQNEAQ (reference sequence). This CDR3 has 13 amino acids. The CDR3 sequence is CASSRGRGEKLFF. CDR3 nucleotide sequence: TGTGCCAGCAGCAGGGGCCGAGGTGAAAAACTGTTTTTT.

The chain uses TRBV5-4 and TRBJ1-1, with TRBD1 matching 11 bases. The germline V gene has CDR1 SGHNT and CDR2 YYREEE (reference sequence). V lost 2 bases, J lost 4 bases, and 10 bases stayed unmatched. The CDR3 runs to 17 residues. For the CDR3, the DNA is TGTGCCAGCAGCTTAGGGACAGGGGGTGGGTGGGGCACTGAAGCTTTCTTT. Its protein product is CASSLGTGGGWGTEAFF. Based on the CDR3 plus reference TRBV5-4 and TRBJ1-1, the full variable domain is ETGVTQSPTHLIKTRGQQVTLRCSSQSGHNTVSWYQQALGQGPQFIFQYYREEENGRGNFPPRFSGLQFPNYSSELNVNALELDDSALYLCASSLGTGGGWGTEAFFGQGTRLTVV.

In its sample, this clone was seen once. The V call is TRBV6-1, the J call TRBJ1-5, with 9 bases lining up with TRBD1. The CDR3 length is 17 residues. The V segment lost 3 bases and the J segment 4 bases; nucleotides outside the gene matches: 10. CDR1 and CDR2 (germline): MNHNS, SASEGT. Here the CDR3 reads CASSDHLGQGFNQPQHF. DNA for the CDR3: TGTGCCAGCAGTGACCACCTGGGACAGGGCTTTAATCAGCCCCAGCATTTT.

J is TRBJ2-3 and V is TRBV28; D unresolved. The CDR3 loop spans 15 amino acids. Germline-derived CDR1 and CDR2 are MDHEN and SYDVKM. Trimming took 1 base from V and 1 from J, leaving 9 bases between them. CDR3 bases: TGTGCCAGCAGTTTATCCGCACCCGGCACAGATACGCAGTATTTT. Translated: CASSLSAPGTDTQYF.

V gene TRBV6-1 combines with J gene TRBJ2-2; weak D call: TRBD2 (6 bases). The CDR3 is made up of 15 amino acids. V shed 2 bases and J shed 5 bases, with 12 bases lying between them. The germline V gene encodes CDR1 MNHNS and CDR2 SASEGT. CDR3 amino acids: CASSERAGGTGELFF. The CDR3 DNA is TGTGCCAGCAGTGAAAGGGCCGGGGGTACCGGGGAGCTGTTTTTT.

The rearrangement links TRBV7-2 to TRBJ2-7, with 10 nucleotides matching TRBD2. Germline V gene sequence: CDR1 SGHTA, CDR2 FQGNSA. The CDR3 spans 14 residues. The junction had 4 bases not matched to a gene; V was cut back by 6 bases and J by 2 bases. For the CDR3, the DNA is TGTGCCAGCAGGCCTAGCGGGGGACCCTACGAGCAGTACTTC. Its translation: CASRPSGGPYEQYF.

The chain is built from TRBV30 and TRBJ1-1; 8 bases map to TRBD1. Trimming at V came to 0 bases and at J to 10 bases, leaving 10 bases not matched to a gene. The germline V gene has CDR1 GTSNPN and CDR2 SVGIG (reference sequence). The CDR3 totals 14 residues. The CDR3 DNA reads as TGTGCCTGGAGTGTCGGGACAGGTGGTAGAGGAGCTTTCTTT. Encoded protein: CAWSVGTGGRGAFF. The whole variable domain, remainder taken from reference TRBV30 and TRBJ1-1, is SQTIHQWPATLVQPVGSPLSLECTVEGTSNPNLYWYRQAAGRGLQLLFYSVGIGQISSEVPQNLSASRPQDRQFILSSKKLLLSDSGFYLCAWSVGTGGRGAFFGQGTRLTVV.

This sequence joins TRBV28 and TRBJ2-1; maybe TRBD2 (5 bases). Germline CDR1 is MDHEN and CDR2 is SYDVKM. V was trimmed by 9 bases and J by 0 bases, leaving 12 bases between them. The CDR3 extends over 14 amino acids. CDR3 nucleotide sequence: TGTGCCAGTTCGGGGTTCAGCTCCTACAATGAGCAGTTCTTC. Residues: CASSGFSSYNEQFF.

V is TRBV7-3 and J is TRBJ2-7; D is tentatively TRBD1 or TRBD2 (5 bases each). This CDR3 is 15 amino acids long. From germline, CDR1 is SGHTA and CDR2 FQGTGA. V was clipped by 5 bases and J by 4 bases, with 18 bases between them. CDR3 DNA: TGTGCCAGCAGCCTTCTCCCCGGGGCCGGGTACGAGCAGTACTTC. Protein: CASSLLPGAGYEQYF.

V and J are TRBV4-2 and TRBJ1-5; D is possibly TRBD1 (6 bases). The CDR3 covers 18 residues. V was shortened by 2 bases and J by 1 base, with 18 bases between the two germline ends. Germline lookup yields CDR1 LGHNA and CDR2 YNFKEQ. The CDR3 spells CASSQTPITGRSNQPQHF. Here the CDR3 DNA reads TGTGCCAGCAGCCAAACCCCTATTACAGGGCGCAGCAATCAGCCCCAGCATTTT.